Included here is one TCR beta chain sequence, with context. What it binds is not known. Treatment given: about 20 received Ad26.COV2.S at low or high dose, single or two shots; several received placebo; per-sample allocation not given. Collection of samples fell on day 63 after the first vaccine or placebo injection. The individual, an adult aged 18-55 years, was a donor in Boston. The vaccine delivered Wuhan-strain SARS-CoV-2 spike through an Ad26 vector. The V and J ends lost 2 bases and 1 base respectively, with 6 bases between them. Germline V CDR1 and CDR2: MNHEY, SVGAGI. The CDR3 spans 14 residues. The assay was immunoSEQ multiplex PCR, and TCRdb's table has in-frame clones only and misses some. The table includes hundreds of thousands of clones, approximately 90% detected once. This sample was taken from a study of Ad26.COV2.S vaccination and SARS-CoV-2 variants. About the research overall: Once, or twice with 56 days between doses, Ad26.COV2.S was given intramuscularly.

Study results and caveats: Reportedly, spike-specific CD8+ and CD4+ T cell responses achieved substantial breadth once vaccination had taken place.

The material sequenced was peripheral blood, taken in a trial of Ad26.COV2.S vaccine versus placebo. The TCR was taken from a person between 18 and 59 years old who received the Ad26.COV2.S COVID-19 vaccine or a placebo. This chain connects TRBV6-5 to TRBJ2-4, with a tentative D call TRBD2 (6 bases). The chain's CDR3 is CASSYGGAKNIQYF. The CDR3, as DNA: TGTGCCAGCAGTTACGGGGGGGCCAAAAACATTCAGTACTTC.